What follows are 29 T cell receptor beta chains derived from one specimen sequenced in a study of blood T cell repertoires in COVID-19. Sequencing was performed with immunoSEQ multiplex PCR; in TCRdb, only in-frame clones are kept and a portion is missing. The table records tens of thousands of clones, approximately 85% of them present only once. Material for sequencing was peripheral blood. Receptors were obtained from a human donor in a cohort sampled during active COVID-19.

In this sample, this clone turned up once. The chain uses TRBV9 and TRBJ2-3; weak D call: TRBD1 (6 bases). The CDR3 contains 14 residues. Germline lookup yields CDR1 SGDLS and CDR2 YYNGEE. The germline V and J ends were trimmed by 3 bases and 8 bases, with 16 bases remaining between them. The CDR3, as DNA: TGTGCCAGCAGCGCGCGACAGGTTCTTGGTACGCAGTATTTT. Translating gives CASSARQVLGTQYF.

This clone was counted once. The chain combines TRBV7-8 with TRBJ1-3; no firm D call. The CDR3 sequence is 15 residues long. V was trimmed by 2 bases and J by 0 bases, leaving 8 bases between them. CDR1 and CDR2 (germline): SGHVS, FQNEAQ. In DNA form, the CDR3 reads TGTGCCAGCAGCTTAACAGAGGGCTCTGGAAACACCATATATTTT. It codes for CASSLTEGSGNTIYF.

CDR3 nucleotide sequence: TGTGCCAGCAGCCAGTGGGAGCGCAATTCACCCCTCCACTTT. Translated: CASSQWERNSPLHF. This chain uses TRBV3-1 (or the pseudogene TRBV3-2) with TRBJ1-6; D gene ambiguous. The V end lost 3 bases, the J end lost 7 bases, and 10 bases lay between the germline ends. CDR1 and CDR2 (germline): LGHDT, YNNKEL (reference sequence). This CDR3 has 14 amino acids.

CDR3 DNA sequence: TGTGCCAGCTCACCCCAGAGCGGGTTCATCGACGGGTACTATGGCTACACCTTC. It encodes CASSPQSGFIDGYYGYTF. The chain links TRBV18 to TRBJ1-2; the D is unclear. The CDR3 extends over 18 amino acids. The germline V and J ends were trimmed by 3 bases and 3 bases, with 23 bases remaining between them. Per the germline V gene, CDR1 is KGHSH and CDR2 is LQKENI.

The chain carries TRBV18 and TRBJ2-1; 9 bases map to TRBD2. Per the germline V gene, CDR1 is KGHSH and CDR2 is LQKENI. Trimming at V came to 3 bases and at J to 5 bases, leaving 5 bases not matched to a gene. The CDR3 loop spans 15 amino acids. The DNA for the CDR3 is TGTGCCAGCTCACCCCTAATAGCGGGAGACAATGAGCAGTTCTTC. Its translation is CASSPLIAGDNEQFF.

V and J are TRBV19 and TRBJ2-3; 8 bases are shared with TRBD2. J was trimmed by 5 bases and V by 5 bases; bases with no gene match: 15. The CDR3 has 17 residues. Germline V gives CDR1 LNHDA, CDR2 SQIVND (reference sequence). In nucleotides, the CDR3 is TGTGCCAGTAGTTCCGCCCCCTCAGCGGGAGCGGAAGATACGCAGTATTTT. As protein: CASSSAPSAGAEDTQYF.

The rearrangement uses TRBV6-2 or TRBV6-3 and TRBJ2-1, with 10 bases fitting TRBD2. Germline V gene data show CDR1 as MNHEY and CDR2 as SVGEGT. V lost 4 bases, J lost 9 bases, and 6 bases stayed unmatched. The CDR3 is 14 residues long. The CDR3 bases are TGTGCCAGCAGTTGGGTACTAGCGGGGAGTGAGCAGTTCTTC. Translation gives CASSWVLAGSEQFF.

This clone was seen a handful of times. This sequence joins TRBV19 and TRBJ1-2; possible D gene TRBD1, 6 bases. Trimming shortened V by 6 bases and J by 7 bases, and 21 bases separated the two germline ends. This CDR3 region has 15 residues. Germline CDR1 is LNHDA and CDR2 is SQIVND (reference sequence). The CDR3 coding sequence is TGTGCCAGTAGCAGAAGACAGGTCGAGTGGGCTGGCTACACCTTC. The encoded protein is CASSRRQVEWAGYTF.

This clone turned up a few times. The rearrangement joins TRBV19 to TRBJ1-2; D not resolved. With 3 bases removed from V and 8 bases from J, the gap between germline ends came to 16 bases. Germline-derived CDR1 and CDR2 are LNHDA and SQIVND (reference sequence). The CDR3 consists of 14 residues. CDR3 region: CASSISYSAPGYTF. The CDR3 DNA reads TGTGCCAGTAGTATCTCCTACAGTGCTCCGGGCTACACCTTC.

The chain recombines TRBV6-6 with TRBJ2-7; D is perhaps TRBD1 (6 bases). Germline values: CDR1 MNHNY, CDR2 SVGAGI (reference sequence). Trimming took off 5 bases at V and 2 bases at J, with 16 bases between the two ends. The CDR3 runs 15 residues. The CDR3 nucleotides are TGTGCCAGCAGTGAGCCCGGGACATTAGCCTACGAGCAGTACTTC. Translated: CASSEPGTLAYEQYF.

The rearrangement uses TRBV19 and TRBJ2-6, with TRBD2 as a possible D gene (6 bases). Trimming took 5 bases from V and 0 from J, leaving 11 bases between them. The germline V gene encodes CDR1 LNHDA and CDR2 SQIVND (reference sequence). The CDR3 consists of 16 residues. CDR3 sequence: CASSWGLISGANVLTF. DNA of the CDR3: TGTGCCAGTAGTTGGGGACTGATCTCTGGGGCCAACGTCCTGACTTTC.

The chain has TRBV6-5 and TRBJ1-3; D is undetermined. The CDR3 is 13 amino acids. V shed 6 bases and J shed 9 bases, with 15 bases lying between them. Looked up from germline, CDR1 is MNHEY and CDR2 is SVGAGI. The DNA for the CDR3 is TGTGCCAGCAGGAGGCCATCAGAAAGCACCATATATTTT. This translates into CASRRPSESTIYF.

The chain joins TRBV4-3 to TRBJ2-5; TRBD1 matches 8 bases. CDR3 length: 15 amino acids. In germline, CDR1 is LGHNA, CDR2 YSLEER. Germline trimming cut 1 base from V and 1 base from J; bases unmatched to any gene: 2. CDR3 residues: CASSQAGGSQETQYF. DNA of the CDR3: TGCGCCAGCAGCCAAGCAGGGGGCTCCCAAGAGACCCAGTACTTC.

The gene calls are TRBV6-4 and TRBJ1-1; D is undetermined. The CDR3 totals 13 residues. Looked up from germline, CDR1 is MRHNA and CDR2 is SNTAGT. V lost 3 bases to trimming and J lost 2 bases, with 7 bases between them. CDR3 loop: CASSDGPNTEAFF. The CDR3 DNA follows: TGTGCCAGCAGTGATGGGCCAAACACTGAAGCTTTCTTT.

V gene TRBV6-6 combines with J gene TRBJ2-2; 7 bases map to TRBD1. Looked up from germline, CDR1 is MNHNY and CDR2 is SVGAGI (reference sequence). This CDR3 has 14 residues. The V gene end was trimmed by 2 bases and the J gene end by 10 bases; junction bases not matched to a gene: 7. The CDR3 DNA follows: TGTGCCAGCAGTTACCGGGACAGATTTTCGGAGCTGTTTTTT. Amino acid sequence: CASSYRDRFSELFF.

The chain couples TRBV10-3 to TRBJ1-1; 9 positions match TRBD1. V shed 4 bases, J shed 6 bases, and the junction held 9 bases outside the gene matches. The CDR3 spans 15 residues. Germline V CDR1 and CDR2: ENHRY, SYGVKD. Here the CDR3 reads CAISGTGAAEAEAFF. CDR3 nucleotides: TGTGCCATCAGTGGGACAGGGGCCGCAGAAGCTGAAGCTTTCTTT.

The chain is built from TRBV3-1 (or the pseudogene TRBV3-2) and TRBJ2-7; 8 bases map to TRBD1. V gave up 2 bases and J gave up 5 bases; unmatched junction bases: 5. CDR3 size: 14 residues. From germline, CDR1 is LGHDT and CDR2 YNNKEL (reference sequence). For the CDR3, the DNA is TGTGCCAGCAGCCAACGGGACAGGATGAACGAGCAGTACTTC. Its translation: CASSQRDRMNEQYF.

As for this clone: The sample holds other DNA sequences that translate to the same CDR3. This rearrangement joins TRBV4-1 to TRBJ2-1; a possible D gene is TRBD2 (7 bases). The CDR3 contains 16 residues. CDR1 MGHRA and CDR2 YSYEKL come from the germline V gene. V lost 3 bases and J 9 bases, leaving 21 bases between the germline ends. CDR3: CASSQGGGGWVGEQFF. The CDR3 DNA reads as TGCGCCAGCAGCCAGGGTGGCGGGGGCTGGGTGGGTGAGCAGTTCTTC.

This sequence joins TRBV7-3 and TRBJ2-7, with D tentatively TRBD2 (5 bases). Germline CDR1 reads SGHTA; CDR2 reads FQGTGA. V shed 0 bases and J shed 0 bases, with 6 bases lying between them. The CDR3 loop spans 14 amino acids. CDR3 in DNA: TGTGCCAGCAGCTTAACTAGCGCCTCCTACGAGCAGTACTTC. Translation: CASSLTSASYEQYF.

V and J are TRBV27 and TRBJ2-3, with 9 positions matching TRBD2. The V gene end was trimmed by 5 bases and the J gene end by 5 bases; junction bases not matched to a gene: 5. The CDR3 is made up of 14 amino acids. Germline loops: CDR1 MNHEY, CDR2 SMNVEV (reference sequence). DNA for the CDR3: TGTGCCAGCAGTCTGGGCGGGGGGGGAGATACGCAGTATTTT. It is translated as CASSLGGGGDTQYF.

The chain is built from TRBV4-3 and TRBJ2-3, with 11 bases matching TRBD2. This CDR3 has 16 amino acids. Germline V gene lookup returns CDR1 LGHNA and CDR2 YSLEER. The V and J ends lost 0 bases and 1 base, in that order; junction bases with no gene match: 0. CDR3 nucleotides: TGCGCCAGCAGCCAAGAACTAGCGGGAGGCACAGATACGCAGTATTTT. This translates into CASSQELAGGTDTQYF.

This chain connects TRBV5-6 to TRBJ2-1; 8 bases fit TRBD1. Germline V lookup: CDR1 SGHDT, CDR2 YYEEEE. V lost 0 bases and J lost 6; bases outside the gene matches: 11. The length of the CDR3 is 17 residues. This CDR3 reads CASSLALGTGLGNEQFF. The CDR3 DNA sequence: TGTGCCAGCAGCTTGGCCTTAGGGACAGGCCTAGGCAATGAGCAGTTCTTC.

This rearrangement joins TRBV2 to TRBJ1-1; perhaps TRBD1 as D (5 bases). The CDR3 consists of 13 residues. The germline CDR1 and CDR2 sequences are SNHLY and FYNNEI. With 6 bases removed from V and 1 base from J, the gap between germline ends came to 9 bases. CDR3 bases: TGTGCCAGCAGGTGGGGCCCGAACACTGAAGCTTTCTTT. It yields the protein CASRWGPNTEAFF.

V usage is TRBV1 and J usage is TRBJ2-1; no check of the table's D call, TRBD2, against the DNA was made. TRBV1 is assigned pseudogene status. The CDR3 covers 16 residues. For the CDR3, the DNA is TGCACCAGCAGCCAAGTAGGGAGGCGGACCTACAATGAGCAGTTCTTC. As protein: CTSSQVGRRTYNEQFF.

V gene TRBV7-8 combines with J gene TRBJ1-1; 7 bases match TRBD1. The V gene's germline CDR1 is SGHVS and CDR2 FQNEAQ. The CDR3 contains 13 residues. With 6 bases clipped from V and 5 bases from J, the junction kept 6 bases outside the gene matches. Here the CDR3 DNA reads TGTGCCAGCAGTCCTAGGGGGCTGACTGAAGCTTTCTTT. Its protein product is CASSPRGLTEAFF.

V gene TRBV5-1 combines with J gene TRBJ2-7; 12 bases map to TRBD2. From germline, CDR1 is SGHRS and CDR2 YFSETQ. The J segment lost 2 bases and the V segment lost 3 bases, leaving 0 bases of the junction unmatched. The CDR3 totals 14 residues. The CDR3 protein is CASSSSGGAYEQYF. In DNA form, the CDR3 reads TGCGCCAGCAGCTCTAGCGGGGGGGCCTACGAGCAGTACTTC.

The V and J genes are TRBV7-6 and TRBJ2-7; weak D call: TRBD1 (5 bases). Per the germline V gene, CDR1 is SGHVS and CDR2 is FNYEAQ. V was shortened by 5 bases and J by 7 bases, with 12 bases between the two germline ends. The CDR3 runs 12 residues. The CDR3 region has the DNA TGTGCCAGCAGCCAAGGGGTCAGGGAGCAGTACTTC. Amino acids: CASSQGVREQYF.

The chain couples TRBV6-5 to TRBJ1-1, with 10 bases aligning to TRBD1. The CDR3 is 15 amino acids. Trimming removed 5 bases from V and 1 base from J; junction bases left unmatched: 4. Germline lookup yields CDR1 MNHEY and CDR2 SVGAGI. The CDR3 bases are TGTGCCAGCAGTCTAGGACAGGGGGAGAACACTGAAGCTTTCTTT. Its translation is CASSLGQGENTEAFF.

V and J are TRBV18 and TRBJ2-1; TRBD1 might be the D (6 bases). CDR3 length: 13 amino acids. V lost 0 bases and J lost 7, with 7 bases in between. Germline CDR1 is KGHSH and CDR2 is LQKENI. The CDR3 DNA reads TGTGCCAGCTCACCACCGGGGGCTAATGAGCAGTTCTTC. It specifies CASSPPGANEQFF.